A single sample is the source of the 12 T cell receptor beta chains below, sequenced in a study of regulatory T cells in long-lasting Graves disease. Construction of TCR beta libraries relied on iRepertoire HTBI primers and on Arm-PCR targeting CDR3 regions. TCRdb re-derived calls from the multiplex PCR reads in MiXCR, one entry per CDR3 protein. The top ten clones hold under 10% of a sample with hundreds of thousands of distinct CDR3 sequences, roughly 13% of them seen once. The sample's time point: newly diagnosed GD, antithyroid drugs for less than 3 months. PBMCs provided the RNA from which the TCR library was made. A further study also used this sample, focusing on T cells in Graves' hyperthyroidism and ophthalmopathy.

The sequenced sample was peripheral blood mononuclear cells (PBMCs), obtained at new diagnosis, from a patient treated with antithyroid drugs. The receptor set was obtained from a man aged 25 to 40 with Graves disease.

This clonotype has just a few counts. The CDR3: CASVLDRLATGELFF. As DNA, the CDR3 is TGTGCCAGCGTACTGGACAGGTTGGCCACCGGGGAGCTGTTTTTT. The chain carries TRBV6-1 and TRBJ2-2; 7 bases map to TRBD1. The CDR3 totals 15 residues. The V and J ends lost 8 bases and 4 bases, in that order; junction bases with no gene match: 10. CDR1 and CDR2 (germline): MNHNS, SASEGT.

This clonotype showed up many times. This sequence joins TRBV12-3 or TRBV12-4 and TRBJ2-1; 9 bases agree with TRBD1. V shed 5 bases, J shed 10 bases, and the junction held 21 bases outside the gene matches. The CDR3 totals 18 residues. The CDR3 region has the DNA TGTGCCAGCAGTGGGACAGGGTCAGCGGCCGAGGGTTACGCGGAGCAGTTCTTC. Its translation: CASSGTGSAAEGYAEQFF.

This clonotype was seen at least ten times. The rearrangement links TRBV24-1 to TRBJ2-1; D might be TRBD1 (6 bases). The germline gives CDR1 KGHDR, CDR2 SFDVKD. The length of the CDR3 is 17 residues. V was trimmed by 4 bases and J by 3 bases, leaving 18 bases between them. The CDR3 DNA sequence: TGTGCCACCAGTGACCACCCGAGTACAGGGCGCTACAATGAGCAGTTCTTC. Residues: CATSDHPSTGRYNEQFF.

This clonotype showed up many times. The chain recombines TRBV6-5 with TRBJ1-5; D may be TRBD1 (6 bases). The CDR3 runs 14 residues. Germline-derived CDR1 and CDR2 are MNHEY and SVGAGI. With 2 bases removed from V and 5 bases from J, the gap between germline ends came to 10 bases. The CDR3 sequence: CASSYNRVDQPQHF. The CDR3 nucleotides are TGTGCCAGCAGTTACAACAGGGTTGATCAGCCCCAGCATTTT.

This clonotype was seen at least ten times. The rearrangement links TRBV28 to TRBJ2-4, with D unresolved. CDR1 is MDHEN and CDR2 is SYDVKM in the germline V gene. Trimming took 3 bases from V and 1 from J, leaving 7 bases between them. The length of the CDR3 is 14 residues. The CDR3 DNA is TGTGCCAGCAGTTTGCTAGAGGCCAAAAACATTCAGTACTTC. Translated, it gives CASSLLEAKNIQYF.

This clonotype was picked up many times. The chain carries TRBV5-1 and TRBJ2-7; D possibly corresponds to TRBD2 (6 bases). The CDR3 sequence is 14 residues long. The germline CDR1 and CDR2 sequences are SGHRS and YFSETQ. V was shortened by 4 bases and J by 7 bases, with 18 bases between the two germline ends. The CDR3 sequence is CASSPGTGHREQYF. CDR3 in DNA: TGCGCCAGCAGCCCCGGGACTGGGCACCGGGAGCAGTACTTC.

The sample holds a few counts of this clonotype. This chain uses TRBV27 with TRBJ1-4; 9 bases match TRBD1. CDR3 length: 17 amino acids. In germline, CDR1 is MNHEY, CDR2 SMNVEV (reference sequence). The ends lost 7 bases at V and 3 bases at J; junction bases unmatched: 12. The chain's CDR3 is CASTQTDRGVSNEKLFF. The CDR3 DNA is TGTGCCAGCACCCAGACGGACAGGGGTGTCTCTAATGAAAAACTGTTTTTT.

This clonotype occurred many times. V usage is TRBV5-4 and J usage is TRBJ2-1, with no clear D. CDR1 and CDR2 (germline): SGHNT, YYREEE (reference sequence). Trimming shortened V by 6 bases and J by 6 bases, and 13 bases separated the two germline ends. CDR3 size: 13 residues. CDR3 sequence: CASTFSLTNEQFF. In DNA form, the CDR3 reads TGTGCCAGCACCTTTTCACTCACCAATGAGCAGTTCTTC.

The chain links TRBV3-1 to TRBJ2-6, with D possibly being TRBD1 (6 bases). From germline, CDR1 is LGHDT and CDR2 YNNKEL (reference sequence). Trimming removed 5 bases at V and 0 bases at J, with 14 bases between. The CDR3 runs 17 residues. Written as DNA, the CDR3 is TGTGCCAGCAGCTTAAGAGGACAGAGCTCTGGGGCCAACGTCCTGACTTTC. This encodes CASSLRGQSSGANVLTF.

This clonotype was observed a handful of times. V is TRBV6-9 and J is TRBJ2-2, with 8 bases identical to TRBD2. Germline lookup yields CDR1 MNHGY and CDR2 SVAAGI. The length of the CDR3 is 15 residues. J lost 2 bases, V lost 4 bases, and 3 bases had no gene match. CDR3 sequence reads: CASSWGLGNTGELFF. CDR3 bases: TGTGCCAGCAGTTGGGGACTAGGAAACACCGGGGAGCTGTTTTTT.

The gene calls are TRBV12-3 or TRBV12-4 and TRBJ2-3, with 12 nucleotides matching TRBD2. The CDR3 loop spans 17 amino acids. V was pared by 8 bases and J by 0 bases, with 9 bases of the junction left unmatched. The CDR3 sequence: CASSGLAGSSSTDTQYF. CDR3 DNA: TGTGCCAGCTCCGGACTAGCGGGGTCTTCTAGCACAGATACGCAGTATTTT.

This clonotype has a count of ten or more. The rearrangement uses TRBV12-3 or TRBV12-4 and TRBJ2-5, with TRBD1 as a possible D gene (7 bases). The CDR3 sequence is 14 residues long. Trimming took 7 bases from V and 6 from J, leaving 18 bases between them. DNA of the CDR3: TGTGCCAGCACCCAAGGAGGAGGGGGCAAGACCCAGTACTTC. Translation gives CASTQGGGGKTQYF.